This T cell receptor (beta chain) originates from a study of blood T cell repertoires in COVID-19. Study-level information: Acute and convalescent COVID-19 samples came from the United States, Italy and Spain. T cells, B-cell-depleted T cells, or PBMCs provided the cDNA or gDNA that served as material.

In the study's own analysis: It was from reference gene primer amplification that nucleated cell counts were estimated. Produced via immunoSEQ multiplex PCR; TCRdb's table is partial and in-frame only. The V and J calls and clone size come from that table; D and trimming were worked out from the DNA. The table has more than 80,000 clones, roughly 88% seen once. Germline trimming cut 4 bases from V and 6 bases from J; bases unmatched to any gene: 7. CDR3 length: 14 amino acids. CDR1 is MNHEY, CDR2 SVGEGT, per germline. The chain employs TRBV6-2 or TRBV6-3 and TRBJ2-7; 9 nucleotides agree with TRBD1. The TCR sequence derives from a human donor with active COVID-19. The donor label of this sample is uncertain. Input material: peripheral blood. The CDR3 is CASSFGTGSSEQYF. The CDR3 DNA reads TGTGCCAGCAGTTTCGGGACAGGGAGCTCCGAGCAGTACTTC.